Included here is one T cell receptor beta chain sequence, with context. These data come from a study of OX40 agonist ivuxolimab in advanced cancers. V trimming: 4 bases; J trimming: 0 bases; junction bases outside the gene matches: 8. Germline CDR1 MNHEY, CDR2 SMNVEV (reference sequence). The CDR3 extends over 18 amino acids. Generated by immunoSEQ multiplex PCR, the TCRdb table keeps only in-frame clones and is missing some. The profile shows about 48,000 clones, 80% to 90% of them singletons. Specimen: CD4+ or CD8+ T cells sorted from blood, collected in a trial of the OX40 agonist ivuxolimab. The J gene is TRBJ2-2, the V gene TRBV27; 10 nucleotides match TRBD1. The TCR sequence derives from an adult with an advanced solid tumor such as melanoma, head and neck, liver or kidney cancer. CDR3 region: CASSSGQGKATNTGELFF. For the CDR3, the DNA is TGTGCCAGCAGTTCGGGACAGGGGAAGGCCACGAACACCGGGGAGCTGTTTTTT.